The 18 T cell receptor beta chains presented below share a single source sample, sequenced in a study of T-cell memory formation after mild COVID-19. TCRdb passed the 5' RACE reads through MiXCR, listing each CDR3 protein once. This sample has about 150,000 distinct CDR3 sequences, with around 15% found just once. The sample was PBMCs or a T cell subset sorted from them (not recorded which). These TCRs come from an adult woman who had mild COVID-19 (a few samples of this study predate the infection). Cell type and time point are not known.

This clonotype turned up a few times. The chain employs TRBV3-1 and TRBJ2-1, with 9 nucleotides matching TRBD2. The CDR3 contains 15 residues. Germline CDR1 reads LGHDT; CDR2 reads YNNKEL (reference sequence). V lost 4 bases, J lost 7 bases, and 8 bases stayed unmatched. In DNA form, the CDR3 reads TGTGCCAGCAGCCTTAGCGGGAGCCGAGGAAATGAGCAGTTCTTC. This gives the protein CASSLSGSRGNEQFF.

The genes are TRBV3-1 and TRBJ2-5, with D perhaps TRBD1 or TRBD2 (5 bases each). Germline V lookup: CDR1 LGHDT, CDR2 YNNKEL (reference sequence). V shed 8 bases and J shed 5 bases, with 15 bases lying between them. This CDR3 is 13 amino acids long. In DNA form, the CDR3 reads TGTGCCAGCGGTGGAACTAGGGGTGAGACCCAGTACTTC. Protein sequence: CASGGTRGETQYF.

This clonotype showed up just a few times. This chain links TRBV12-3 or TRBV12-4 with TRBJ1-5; TRBD1 agrees at 8 bases. V was clipped by 6 bases and J by 1 base; unmatched bases: 5. This CDR3 has 15 amino acids. The CDR3 DNA sequence: TGTGCCAGCAGCGACCAGGGGGCCAGCAATCAGCCCCAGCATTTT. It encodes CASSDQGASNQPQHF.

This clonotype turned up a few times. The chain links TRBV12-3 or TRBV12-4 to TRBJ2-3; the D is unclear. V dropped 3 bases and J dropped 7 bases, with 5 bases sitting between them. CDR3 length equals 11 residues. The CDR3 is CASSLGNTQYF. The CDR3 DNA reads TGTGCCAGCAGTTTGGGAAATACGCAGTATTTT.

V and J are TRBV11-2 and TRBJ2-1; 10 bases match TRBD2. Germline V gene sequence: CDR1 SGHAT, CDR2 FQNNGV. V shed 6 bases, J shed 3 bases, and the junction held 5 bases outside the gene matches. There are 15 residues in the CDR3. Written as DNA, the CDR3 is TGTGCCAGCAGTCTAGCGGGGGTTCTCTACAATGAGCAGTTCTTC. Its translation: CASSLAGVLYNEQFF.

This clonotype has just a few counts. The CDR3 region has the DNA TGTGCCAGCAGTGAAGCGGGGTCACACAATCAGCCCCAGCATTTT. Translated, it gives CASSEAGSHNQPQHF. This sequence joins TRBV2 and TRBJ1-5, with D unresolved. The V end was cut by 0 bases, the J end by 3 bases, with 9 bases between. The CDR3 length is 15 residues. From germline, CDR1 is SNHLY and CDR2 FYNNEI.

V gene TRBV5-5 combines with J gene TRBJ2-7; D could derive from TRBD1 or TRBD2 (6 bases each). This CDR3 contains 14 residues. Germline CDR1 is SGHKS and CDR2 is YYEKEE (reference sequence). Between the trimmed V and J ends, which lost 4 bases and 2 bases, there was a span of 13 bases. This chain's CDR3 is CASSPSGATYEQYF. CDR3 DNA: TGTGCCAGCAGCCCGTCGGGGGCAACCTACGAGCAGTACTTC.

This chain uses TRBV12-3 or TRBV12-4 with TRBJ2-5, with 9 bases fitting TRBD1. CDR3 length equals 15 residues. Unmatched junction bases numbered 2, after V lost 3 bases and J lost 0 bases. CDR3 DNA: TGTGCCAGCAGTTTGGGACAGGGATACCAAGAGACCCAGTACTTC. As protein: CASSLGQGYQETQYF.

The J gene is TRBJ2-3, the V gene TRBV12-3 or TRBV12-4; 12 bases are a match to TRBD2. V trimming: 7 bases; J trimming: 1 base; junction bases outside the gene matches: 15. The length of the CDR3 is 19 residues. This CDR3 reads CASTYVVLAGGPRTDTQYF. DNA for the CDR3: TGTGCCAGCACCTATGTTGTCCTAGCGGGGGGGCCACGCACAGATACGCAGTATTTT.

This clonotype was counted only a few times. The rearrangement joins TRBV24-1 to TRBJ2-3; 8 bases align to TRBD2. The CDR3 is made up of 17 amino acids. The trim removed 5 bases at V and 1 base at J, leaving 10 bases unmatched. The V gene's germline CDR1 is KGHDR and CDR2 SFDVKD. CDR3 sequence (DNA): TGTGCCACCAGTGGTCTTAAAGCGGGGGTAGGCACAGATACGCAGTATTTT. This codes for CATSGLKAGVGTDTQYF.

This clonotype was counted between two and nine times. The chain carries TRBV5-1 and TRBJ2-1; 7 bases align to TRBD2. After removal of 4 bases from V and 10 bases from J, the junction contained 11 bases not matched to a gene. This CDR3 comprises 14 residues. Germline CDR1 SGHRS, CDR2 YFSETQ. The CDR3 protein is CASSPTSWGGEQFF. CDR3 sequence (DNA): TGCGCCAGCAGCCCTACGAGTTGGGGAGGGGAGCAGTTCTTC.

This clonotype was seen a handful of times. The CDR3 here is CASSFVGQGNTEAFF. The CDR3 DNA follows: TGTGCCAGCAGTTTTGTGGGACAGGGGAACACTGAAGCTTTCTTT. The chain links TRBV28 to TRBJ1-1, with TRBD1 identical over 9 bases. The CDR3 is 15 residues long. CDR1 and CDR2 (germline): MDHEN, SYDVKM. Unmatched junction bases numbered 3, after V lost 3 bases and J lost 1 base. The whole variable domain, filled in from reference TRBV28 and TRBJ1-1, reads DVKVTQSSRYLVKRTGEKVFLECVQDMDHENMFWYRQDPGLGLRLIYFSYDVKMKEKGDIPEGYSVSREKKERFSLILESASTNQTSMYLCASSFVGQGNTEAFFGQGTRLTVV.

V and J are TRBV4-1 and TRBJ1-2; perhaps TRBD1 as D (6 bases). The germline V and J ends were trimmed by 0 bases and 8 bases, with 19 bases remaining between them. The CDR3 has 16 residues. Germline loops: CDR1 MGHRA, CDR2 YSYEKL. The chain's CDR3 is CASSQEEQGRLGGYTF. The DNA of the CDR3 is TGCGCCAGCAGCCAAGAGGAACAGGGACGTTTGGGCGGCTACACCTTC.

Here the CDR3 reads CASSVDFRSGEQFF. The CDR3 bases are TGTGCCAGCAGCGTAGATTTCCGCTCCGGTGAGCAGTTCTTC. The gene calls are TRBV9 and TRBJ2-1, with D unresolved. The CDR3 loop spans 14 amino acids. CDR1 is SGDLS and CDR2 is YYNGEE in the germline V gene. With 0 bases removed from V and 9 bases from J, the gap between germline ends came to 13 bases.

The chain uses TRBV21-1 and TRBJ2-5. TRBV21-1 is given as a pseudogene. The CDR3 is 14 residues long. This CDR3 is CASSKVAAQETQYF. DNA for the CDR3: TGTGCCAGCAGCAAAGTGGCAGCACAAGAGACCCAGTACTTC.

This clonotype was seen a handful of times. The chain employs TRBV12-3 or TRBV12-4 and TRBJ1-2; D may be TRBD1 (6 bases). Trimming cost V 1 base and J 9 bases, with 12 bases left between them. This CDR3 region has 13 residues. The DNA for the CDR3 is TGTGCCAGCAGTTTAGACCAGGACAGAAGCTACACCTTC. Its translation is CASSLDQDRSYTF.

The sample holds a few counts of this clonotype. The V call is TRBV18, the J call TRBJ2-2; D not certain. This CDR3 spans 11 amino acids. Germline CDR1 is KGHSH and CDR2 is LQKENI. Trimming took off 2 bases at V and 6 bases at J, with 1 base between the two ends. In nucleotides, the CDR3 is TGTGCCAGCTCACCATCCGGGGAGCTGTTTTTT. This translates into CASSPSGELFF.

This clonotype was counted only a few times. The chain recombines TRBV29-1 with TRBJ2-1; 8 nucleotides line up with TRBD1. Germline lookup yields CDR1 SQVTM and CDR2 ANQGSEA. The CDR3 is 13 residues long. With V trimmed by 1 base and J by 10 bases, 6 bases remained unmatched. For the CDR3, the DNA is TGCAGCGTTGAAGGGGCAGGGGGCAGGGAGCAGTTCTTC. As protein: CSVEGAGGREQFF.